This TCR beta chain is from a study of T cell responses to AZD1222 COVID-19 vaccine. For this clone: Its antigen is undetermined.

Broader study findings: Reportedly, nearly half of unique spike TCRs recognized epitopes outside B.1.351/B.1.1.7 mutations. Just six people given AZD1222 tested seropositive at baseline. A mostly white British donor set with more females was recruited, and clonal diversity was possibly underestimated.

Clones were read by immunoSEQ multiplex PCR, and TCRdb kept only the in-frame ones, dropping some. The sample carries under 200,000 clones, roughly 92% recorded once. Trimming removed 2 bases at V and 6 bases at J, with 14 bases between. The V gene's germline CDR1 is PRHDT and CDR2 FYEKMQ (reference sequence). The CDR3 length is 16 residues. The receptor comes from an adult in good health. This chain connects TRBV13 to TRBJ1-6, with D uncertain. The sample consisted of peripheral blood, taken on day 0 of AZD1222 vaccination. In DNA, the CDR3 is TGTGCCAGCAGCTTAAGTAACGGGGTAATTAATTCACCCCTCCACTTT. Translating it yields CASSLSNGVINSPLHF.